Listed here are 27 T cell receptor beta chains from one sample, sequenced in a study of blood T cell repertoires in COVID-19. The assay was immunoSEQ multiplex PCR, and TCRdb's table has in-frame clones only and misses some. The repertoire holds 150,000 to 200,000 clones, about 85% seen once, with 6.9% in the top ten. Sequencing was performed on peripheral blood. These receptors were obtained from a man of 80 years or more with COVID-19, enrolled during active disease.

The DNA of the CDR3 is TGTGCCAGTAGTAGCCCTACAGGGAGCTCCTACAATGAGCAGTTCTTC. Residues: CASSSPTGSSYNEQFF. The chain links TRBV19 to TRBJ2-1; TRBD1 is a possible D gene (6 bases). The CDR3 contains 16 residues. Trimming pared 4 bases from V and 0 bases from J, leaving 13 bases between. Germline V gene lookup returns CDR1 LNHDA and CDR2 SQIVND (reference sequence). Using reference TRBV19 and TRBJ2-1 for the parts outside the CDR3, the full variable domain is DGGITQSPKYLFRKEGQNVTLSCEQNLNHDAMYWYRQDPGQGLRLIYYSQIVNDFQKGDIAEGYSVSREKKESFPLTVTSAQKNPTAFYLCASSSPTGSSYNEQFFGPGTRLTVL.

J is TRBJ1-5 and V is TRBV7-9; TRBD1 is a possible D gene (5 bases). The germline CDR1 and CDR2 sequences are SEHNR and FQNEAQ (reference sequence). The CDR3 runs 17 residues. V lost 3 bases to trimming and J lost 0 bases, with 15 bases between them. This CDR3 is CASSFGRGEFSNQPQHF. The CDR3 DNA sequence: TGTGCCAGCAGCTTCGGGAGGGGAGAGTTTAGCAATCAGCCCCAGCATTTT.

This clone is a singleton in its sample. The CDR3 region has the DNA TGTGCCAGCAGTGAAATCTCGGTAAGAGATACGCAGTATTTT. It translates to CASSEISVRDTQYF. The rearrangement uses TRBV2 and TRBJ2-3, with D unclear. The CDR3 sequence is 14 residues long. Germline CDR1 SNHLY, CDR2 FYNNEI. Trimming stripped 2 bases from V and 5 bases from J, with 11 bases between.

This chain uses TRBV24-1 with TRBJ2-2; tentative D call: TRBD2 (6 bases). Germline V gene sequence: CDR1 KGHDR, CDR2 SFDVKD. CDR3 length: 12 amino acids. Deletions cut 9 bases from V and 4 bases from J, with 8 bases between. The chain's CDR3 is CATGRGTGELFF. The CDR3 nucleotides read TGTGCCACCGGGCGGGGCACCGGGGAGCTGTTTTTT.

This rearrangement joins TRBV5-5 to TRBJ1-4; D is unclear. Per germline, CDR1 SGHKS and CDR2 YYEKEE (reference sequence). The CDR3 is 12 residues long. V lost 2 bases and J 8 bases, leaving 7 bases between the germline ends. This CDR3 reads CASSFLHEKLFF. The CDR3 DNA follows: TGTGCCAGCAGCTTTTTACACGAAAAACTGTTTTTT.

V and J are TRBV19 and TRBJ1-2, with a tentative D call TRBD1 (5 bases). V was clipped by 5 bases and J by 3 bases, with 10 bases between them. The germline V gene encodes CDR1 LNHDA and CDR2 SQIVND (reference sequence). CDR3 length equals 13 residues. DNA for the CDR3: TGTGCCAGTAGTCGGGGGTGGGACTATGGCTACACCTTC. It translates to CASSRGWDYGYTF.

V usage is TRBV19 and J usage is TRBJ1-3; 9 nucleotides match TRBD1. Losses at the gene ends were 6 bases for V and 0 bases for J; bases not matched to a gene: 6. The CDR3 has 16 residues. Germline assignment: CDR1 LNHDA and CDR2 SQIVND (reference sequence). CDR3 sequence reads: CASSRTGVSSGNTIYF. CDR3 coding DNA: TGTGCCAGTAGCCGGACAGGGGTGAGCTCTGGAAACACCATATATTTT.

The CDR3 nucleotides are TGTGCCAGCGCGGATCAGGGAAATGGCTACACCTTC. Protein sequence: CASADQGNGYTF. The V gene is TRBV2, the J gene TRBJ1-2, with a possible D match to TRBD1 (5 bases). Germline V gene lookup returns CDR1 SNHLY and CDR2 FYNNEI. The CDR3 spans 12 residues. The V end was cut by 8 bases, the J end by 6 bases, with 13 bases between. The full variable domain, completed using reference TRBV2 and TRBJ1-2, is EPEVTQTPSHQVTQMGQEVILRCVPISNHLYFYWYRQILGQKVEFLVSFYNNEISEKSEIFDDQFSVERPDGSNFTLKIRSTKLEDSAMYFCASADQGNGYTFGSGTRLTVV.

The chain recombines TRBV18 with TRBJ1-4; the match to TRBD1 covers 7 bases. Germline V gives CDR1 KGHSH, CDR2 LQKENI. The CDR3 is 14 residues long. The V gene end was trimmed by 3 bases and the J gene end by 5 bases; junction bases not matched to a gene: 3. The CDR3: CASSPGQRNEKLFF. The CDR3 DNA reads as TGTGCCAGCTCACCGGGACAGCGAAATGAAAAACTGTTTTTT.

This clone was observed a few times. The rearrangement links TRBV7-9 to TRBJ1-2; D unresolved. The CDR3 spans 13 residues. The germline V and J ends were trimmed by 4 bases and 0 bases, with 6 bases remaining between them. Germline loops: CDR1 SEHNR, CDR2 FQNEAQ (reference sequence). As DNA, the CDR3 is TGTGCCAGCAGCTATGAGACTAACTATGGCTACACCTTC. It codes for CASSYETNYGYTF.

This clone showed up just once. V gene TRBV6-5 combines with J gene TRBJ1-1, with 8 positions matching TRBD1. The V segment lost 7 bases and the J segment 11 bases; nucleotides outside the gene matches: 9. Germline values: CDR1 MNHEY, CDR2 SVGAGI. The CDR3 has 12 amino acids. CDR3 in DNA: TGTGCCAGCATCTCTCAGGGGGCCGGGGCTTTCTTT. It encodes CASISQGAGAFF.

This clone was seen a single time. V usage is TRBV5-6 and J usage is TRBJ2-7; no definite D call. The germline V and J ends were trimmed by 2 bases and 4 bases, with 10 bases remaining between them. Germline V gives CDR1 SGHDT, CDR2 YYEEEE. This CDR3 is built from 13 residues. CDR3 region: CASSLLPRYEQYF. CDR3 DNA: TGTGCCAGCAGCTTACTGCCCCGATACGAGCAGTACTTC. The full variable domain, with the rest looked up from reference TRBV5-6 and TRBJ2-7, is DAGVTQSPTHLIKTRGQQVTLRCSPKSGHDTVSWYQQALGQGPQFIFQYYEEEERQRGNFPDRFSGHQFPNYSSELNVNALLLGDSALYLCASSLLPRYEQYFGPGTRLTVT.

V usage is TRBV21-1 and J usage is TRBJ1-1; no DNA check was done on the table's D call, TRBD1. TRBV21-1 is shown as a pseudogene. This CDR3 comprises 16 residues. The CDR3 nucleotides read TGTGCCAGCAGCAAGACAGGGGTTATATGGTGTGGTGAAGCTTTCTTT. Protein sequence: CASSKTGVIWCGEAFF.

This chain uses TRBV5-6 with TRBJ2-3, with TRBD1 as a possible D gene (6 bases). The V gene's germline CDR1 is SGHDT and CDR2 YYEEEE. The ends were cut back, 3 bases at V and 4 bases at J, with 9 bases in the middle. The CDR3 spans 13 residues. CDR3 region: CASSSQGSDTQYF. In DNA form, the CDR3 reads TGTGCCAGCAGCTCACAGGGATCAGATACGCAGTATTTT.

The rearrangement uses TRBV6-5 and TRBJ1-4, with 10 bases fitting TRBD1. The CDR3 is made up of 14 amino acids. J gave up 9 bases and V 5 bases, and 6 bases lay outside the gene matches. The germline V gene encodes CDR1 MNHEY and CDR2 SVGAGI. The CDR3 region has the DNA TGTGCCAGCAGTACGGGACAGGGGCTACAAAAACTGTTTTTT. Translated: CASSTGQGLQKLFF.

The gene calls are TRBV27 and TRBJ2-7; D not resolved. Germline lookup yields CDR1 MNHEY and CDR2 SMNVEV (reference sequence). CDR3 length equals 12 residues. The V end lost 4 bases, the J end lost 2 bases, and 6 bases lay between the germline ends. The CDR3 is CASSSRTYEQYF. As DNA, the CDR3 is TGTGCCAGCAGTTCGAGGACCTACGAGCAGTACTTC.

To note about this clone: Other DNA sequences in this sample translate to the same CDR3. The chain combines TRBV6-5 with TRBJ1-5, with 8 nucleotides matching TRBD1. This CDR3 has 14 residues. CDR1 is MNHEY, CDR2 SVGAGI, per germline. With 6 bases clipped from V and 4 bases from J, the junction kept 5 bases outside the gene matches. The CDR3 DNA follows: TGTGCCAGCAGAAGGACAGGGAGGAATCAGCCCCAGCATTTT. Translation: CASRRTGRNQPQHF.

The J gene is TRBJ2-6, the V gene TRBV7-3, with TRBD1 matching 8 bases. The CDR3 has 16 residues. Germline V gene lookup returns CDR1 SGHTA and CDR2 FQGTGA. The V segment lost 5 bases and the J segment 2 bases; nucleotides outside the gene matches: 5. The CDR3 DNA is TGTGCCAGCAGCGCGGACAGGGTAGCTGGGGCCAACGTCCTGACTTTC. Translating it yields CASSADRVAGANVLTF.

The rearrangement links TRBV7-2 to TRBJ2-5; no definite D call. The CDR3 length is 13 residues. Trimming stripped 3 bases from V and 0 bases from J, with 5 bases between. From germline, CDR1 is SGHTA and CDR2 FQGNSA. This CDR3 is CASSFRYQETQYF. Here the CDR3 DNA reads TGTGCCAGCAGCTTCAGATACCAAGAGACCCAGTACTTC.

V usage is TRBV5-1 and J usage is TRBJ1-2, with 7 bases aligning to TRBD1. The germline gives CDR1 SGHRS, CDR2 YFSETQ. The CDR3 has 13 residues. V dropped 1 base and J dropped 8; count of bases not matched to a gene: 5. In DNA form, the CDR3 reads TGCGCCAGCAGCTTGCAGGGGGGCGAAGGCTACACCTTC. It translates to CASSLQGGEGYTF. The full variable domain, completed using reference TRBV5-1 and TRBJ1-2, is KAGVTQTPRYLIKTRGQQVTLSCSPISGHRSVSWYQQTPGQGLQFLFEYFSETQRNKGNFPGRFSGRQFSNSRSEMNVSTLELGDSALYLCASSLQGGEGYTFGSGTRLTVV.

V is TRBV2 and J is TRBJ2-1; 9 bases match TRBD2. The junction had 14 bases not matched to a gene; V was cut back by 5 bases and J by 6 bases. Germline loops: CDR1 SNHLY, CDR2 FYNNEI. The CDR3 loop spans 17 amino acids. This CDR3 reads CASSFTGLAPFGNEQFF. CDR3 bases: TGTGCCAGCAGTTTCACAGGACTAGCGCCCTTTGGCAATGAGCAGTTCTTC.

V is TRBV10-3 and J is TRBJ1-2, with no clear D. Per germline, CDR1 ENHRY and CDR2 SYGVKD. The CDR3 is made up of 13 amino acids. V was trimmed by 0 bases and J by 4 bases, leaving 6 bases between them. The CDR3 bases are TGTGCCATCAGTGAGTCGAGTAGCTATGGCTACACCTTC. Residues: CAISESSSYGYTF.

The chain has TRBV11-2 and TRBJ2-5; a weak D match, TRBD2 (5 bases). Trimming cost V 2 bases and J 5 bases, with 12 bases left between them. Germline V gene lookup returns CDR1 SGHAT and CDR2 FQNNGV. This CDR3 comprises 14 residues. In DNA, the CDR3 is TGTGCCAGCAGCTTAATCGCAGGAGGCGAGACCCAGTACTTC. Its translation: CASSLIAGGETQYF.

The chain recombines TRBV7-9 with TRBJ2-5; TRBD1 is a possible D gene (6 bases). This CDR3 is built from 15 residues. Deletions cut 5 bases from V and 1 base from J, with 14 bases between. CDR1 is SEHNR and CDR2 is FQNEAQ in the germline V gene (reference sequence). The CDR3 loop reads CASSPTGQSQETQYF. CDR3 in DNA: TGTGCCAGCAGCCCAACAGGACAGTCCCAAGAGACCCAGTACTTC.

The chain recombines TRBV29-1 with TRBJ1-2; 7 bases fit TRBD1. The CDR3 runs 15 residues. Germline V gene data show CDR1 as SQVTM and CDR2 as ANQGSEA. V gave up 5 bases and J gave up 2 bases; unmatched junction bases: 11. CDR3 sequence reads: CSVPSTSDRNYGYTF. CDR3 DNA: TGCAGCGTTCCATCAACCTCGGACAGGAACTATGGCTACACCTTC.

The chain couples TRBV7-2 to TRBJ1-1, with D uncertain. This CDR3 is built from 14 residues. V was pared by 0 bases and J by 5 bases, with 10 bases between. Germline V lookup: CDR1 SGHTA, CDR2 FQGNSA. The CDR3 DNA sequence: TGTGCCAGCAGCTTAGCCGGTAGGGAGACTGAAGCTTTCTTT. It is translated as CASSLAGRETEAFF.

The chain recombines TRBV9 with TRBJ2-3; D remains unclear. Trimming pared 0 bases from V and 2 bases from J, leaving 7 bases between. The CDR3 sequence is 14 residues long. Germline V gene data show CDR1 as SGDLS and CDR2 as YYNGEE. This CDR3 reads CASSVASHTDTQYF. The DNA of the CDR3 is TGTGCCAGCAGCGTAGCGTCACACACAGATACGCAGTATTTT.